The 25 T cell receptor beta chains presented below share a single source sample, sequenced in a study of cytomegalovirus exposure and HLA in healthy donors. The PCR ran on 60 Vbeta and 13 Jbeta primers. Assay used: immunoSEQ multiplex PCR; TCRdb lists only in-frame clones, some missing. The sample includes around 150,000 clones, 77% of them seen just once. The sample was PBMCs. These receptor sequences come from a man over 45 in good health and CMV-seropositive.

The V and J genes are TRBV7-9 and TRBJ2-7; no reliable D call. Germline-derived CDR1 and CDR2 are SEHNR and FQNEAQ (reference sequence). The CDR3 is 12 residues long. V gave up 3 bases and J gave up 7 bases, with 10 bases separating them. CDR3 coding DNA: TGTGCCAGCAGCTTGAACAGTCCGGAGCAGTACTTC. Residues: CASSLNSPEQYF.

This clone was seen once. V gene TRBV5-1 combines with J gene TRBJ2-2; TRBD1 matches 11 bases. The junction had 3 bases not matched to a gene; V was cut back by 0 bases and J by 5 bases. Germline assignment: CDR1 SGHRS and CDR2 YFSETQ. This CDR3 is 16 amino acids long. Written as DNA, the CDR3 is TGCGCCAGCAGCTTGGGGACAGGGGGCGCGACCGGGGAGCTGTTTTTT. Residues: CASSLGTGGATGELFF. Variable domain in full (rest from reference TRBV5-1 and TRBJ2-2): KAGVTQTPRYLIKTRGQQVTLSCSPISGHRSVSWYQQTPGQGLQFLFEYFSETQRNKGNFPGRFSGRQFSNSRSEMNVSTLELGDSALYLCASSLGTGGATGELFFGEGSRLTVL.

The genes are TRBV30 and TRBJ2-7, with D possibly matching TRBD1 (6 bases). V lost 0 bases to trimming and J lost 4 bases, with 10 bases between them. Germline CDR1 is GTSNPN and CDR2 is SVGIG (reference sequence). The CDR3 covers 13 residues. The CDR3: CAWSVGTFYEQYF. CDR3 DNA: TGTGCCTGGAGTGTTGGGACATTTTACGAGCAGTACTTC.

V gene TRBV18 combines with J gene TRBJ1-4; D may be TRBD1 (5 bases). Germline V gene data show CDR1 as KGHSH and CDR2 as LQKENI. This CDR3 comprises 14 residues. The ends were cut back, 6 bases at V and 8 bases at J, with 16 bases in the middle. CDR3 nucleotide sequence: TGTGCCAGCTCTCACCAGGGCCCGAAGGAAAAACTGTTTTTT. Protein sequence: CASSHQGPKEKLFF.

The rearrangement joins TRBV9 to TRBJ2-3; tentatively, D is TRBD1 (6 bases). The V gene lost 4 bases and the J gene lost 4 bases, with 22 bases spanning the gap. This CDR3 is built from 17 residues. Germline V lookup: CDR1 SGDLS, CDR2 YYNGEE. The CDR3 DNA sequence: TGTGCCAGCAGCCTGGGGGCTGGATACGGGGACCCAGATACGCAGTATTTT. Encoded protein: CASSLGAGYGDPDTQYF.

This sequence joins TRBV19 and TRBJ1-2, with 7 bases identical to TRBD1. Looked up from germline, CDR1 is LNHDA and CDR2 is SQIVND (reference sequence). This CDR3 comprises 16 residues. The J segment lost 1 base and the V segment lost 3 bases, leaving 8 bases of the junction unmatched. CDR3 loop: CASSIRPGGVNYGYTF. The CDR3 region has the DNA TGTGCCAGTAGTATCCGCCCAGGGGGAGTTAACTATGGCTACACCTTC.

DNA of the CDR3: TGTGCCAGCAGCCCTTTTGTCCCGGTCTACGAGCAGTACTTC. Protein sequence: CASSPFVPVYEQYF. The gene calls are TRBV2 and TRBJ2-7; D gene uncertain. V shed 6 bases and J shed 3 bases, with 15 bases lying between them. The CDR3 runs to 14 residues. Germline V gene lookup returns CDR1 SNHLY and CDR2 FYNNEI.

This chain joins TRBV7-2 and TRBJ2-7; 8 nucleotides line up with TRBD2. Unmatched junction bases numbered 11, after V lost 3 bases and J lost 7 bases. Germline loops: CDR1 SGHTA, CDR2 FQGNSA. The length of the CDR3 is 15 residues. For the CDR3, the DNA is TGTGCCAGCAGCTTGTTGGCCGGGGGGGCATGGGAGCAGTACTTC. Translation gives CASSLLAGGAWEQYF.

This clone turned up a few times. The J gene is TRBJ2-4, the V gene TRBV4-3, with D hard to call. V was trimmed by 0 bases and J by 7 bases, leaving 7 bases between them. Germline values: CDR1 LGHNA, CDR2 YSLEER. This CDR3 is built from 13 residues. Here the CDR3 DNA reads TGCGCCAGCAGCCAAGATTACGGGAACATTCAGTACTTC. Translated, it gives CASSQDYGNIQYF.

This clone appeared a few times. The genes are TRBV5-1 and TRBJ1-2, with 9 bases fitting TRBD1. The junction had 9 bases not matched to a gene; V was cut back by 1 base and J by 8 bases. Germline CDR1 reads SGHRS; CDR2 reads YFSETQ. This CDR3 region has 15 residues. CDR3 sequence: CASSLTQGASWGYTF. The CDR3 DNA sequence: TGCGCCAGCAGCTTGACACAGGGGGCCTCTTGGGGCTACACCTTC.

The chain uses TRBV18 and TRBJ2-5, with D perhaps matching TRBD1 (6 bases). V lost 3 bases, J lost 4 bases, and 18 bases lay in between. CDR3 length: 16 residues. The germline V gene has CDR1 KGHSH and CDR2 LQKENI. Here the CDR3 reads CASSPSQPWGRETQYF. The DNA of the CDR3 is TGTGCCAGCTCACCCTCACAGCCCTGGGGGCGAGAGACCCAGTACTTC.

The chain links TRBV7-2 to TRBJ1-2; 12 nucleotides agree with TRBD1. The ends lost 5 bases at V and 3 bases at J; junction bases unmatched: 10. Germline V gene sequence: CDR1 SGHTA, CDR2 FQGNSA. The CDR3 sequence is 17 residues long. CDR3 region: CASSQLRDRGLHYGYTF. CDR3 DNA: TGTGCCAGCAGCCAACTCCGGGACAGGGGGCTCCACTATGGCTACACCTTC.

The V gene is TRBV7-2, the J gene TRBJ1-5, with no clear D. Germline-derived CDR1 and CDR2 are SGHTA and FQGNSA. This CDR3 spans 15 amino acids. The germline V and J ends were trimmed by 0 bases and 6 bases, with 12 bases remaining between them. Written as DNA, the CDR3 is TGTGCCAGCAGCTTAGCGTCGCAGGCGGGTCAGCCCCAGCATTTT. This sequence encodes CASSLASQAGQPQHF.

The chain links TRBV9 to TRBJ2-5; 7 positions agree with TRBD1. Germline loops: CDR1 SGDLS, CDR2 YYNGEE. The ends lost 0 bases at V and 0 bases at J; junction bases unmatched: 5. The CDR3 extends over 16 amino acids. CDR3 region: CASSVARTGHQETQYF. The CDR3 DNA follows: TGTGCCAGCAGCGTAGCCAGGACAGGCCACCAAGAGACCCAGTACTTC.

The chain employs TRBV7-2 and TRBJ2-1; 9 bases match TRBD2. Germline CDR1 and CDR2: SGHTA and FQGNSA. The CDR3 sequence is 17 residues long. The ends lost 5 bases at V and 7 bases at J; junction bases unmatched: 15. The CDR3, as DNA: TGTGCCAGCAGCAGTCTAGCGGGATCCGGTTGGGGGAATGAGCAGTTCTTC. Protein: CASSSLAGSGWGNEQFF.

This rearrangement joins TRBV5-4 to TRBJ2-7; 7 nucleotides line up with TRBD1. Trimming at V came to 4 bases and at J to 5 bases, leaving 15 bases not matched to a gene. The CDR3 runs 16 residues. In germline, CDR1 is SGHNT, CDR2 YYREEE (reference sequence). In nucleotides, the CDR3 is TGTGCCAGCAGCCCACGGCCACAGGGGCAATTTAACGAGCAGTACTTC. Translating it yields CASSPRPQGQFNEQYF.

The chain employs TRBV7-8 and TRBJ1-2; D gene unclear. This CDR3 is 13 amino acids long. The germline V and J ends were trimmed by 1 base and 8 bases, with 11 bases remaining between them. CDR1 SGHVS and CDR2 FQNEAQ come from the germline V gene. As DNA, the CDR3 is TGTGCCAGCAGCTTAGATCGGCGGGAAGGCTACACCTTC. It specifies CASSLDRREGYTF.

The CDR3 loop is CASSLDRGNYEQYF. In DNA, the CDR3 is TGTGCCAGCAGTCTAGACAGGGGGAACTACGAGCAGTACTTC. V usage is TRBV2 and J usage is TRBJ2-7; 9 nucleotides align to TRBD1. Germline V gives CDR1 SNHLY, CDR2 FYNNEI. The CDR3 contains 14 residues. V shed 5 bases, J shed 3 bases, and the junction held 5 bases outside the gene matches.

The J gene is TRBJ2-3, the V gene TRBV9, with 9 positions matching TRBD2. CDR3 size: 17 residues. J lost 4 bases, V lost 0 bases, and 9 bases had no gene match. CDR1 is SGDLS and CDR2 is YYNGEE in the germline V gene. The CDR3 here is CASSVAVAGGRPDTQYF. The CDR3 DNA reads TGTGCCAGCAGCGTAGCTGTTGCGGGGGGGCGCCCAGATACGCAGTATTTT. The complete variable domain, with remaining parts taken from reference TRBV9 and TRBJ2-3, reads DSGVTQTPKHLITATGQRVTLRCSPRSGDLSVYWYQQSLDQGLQFLIQYYNGEERAKGNILERFSAQQFPDLHSELNLSSLELGDSALYFCASSVAVAGGRPDTQYFGPGTRLTVL.

This clone was recorded only once. CDR3 sequence (DNA): TGTGCCAGCAGCCCCCAGGCGGGGGCCGGGAACACTGAAGCTTTCTTT. It is translated as CASSPQAGAGNTEAFF. The chain combines TRBV7-8 with TRBJ1-1; the D gene is possibly TRBD1 (6 bases). The CDR3 is 16 amino acids. Trimming shortened V by 5 bases and J by 1 base, and 17 bases separated the two germline ends. Germline loops: CDR1 SGHVS, CDR2 FQNEAQ.

The CDR3: CASSNTGGAETQYF. The CDR3, as DNA: TGTGCCAGCAGTAACACAGGGGGCGCAGAGACCCAGTACTTC. This chain links TRBV6-5 with TRBJ2-5; 9 nucleotides line up with TRBD1. V shed 5 bases and J 4 bases; nucleotides not matched to a gene: 5. CDR1 MNHEY and CDR2 SVGAGI come from the germline V gene. This CDR3 region has 14 residues.

This CDR3 reads CASTPLSGLTNPRVGYTF. CDR3 in DNA: TGTGCCAGCACACCGCTCTCTGGACTGACTAACCCGCGGGTCGGCTACACCTTC. This chain connects TRBV7-7 to TRBJ1-2, with D unclear. V was clipped by 7 bases and J by 8 bases, with 32 bases between them. The V gene's germline CDR1 is SSHAT and CDR2 FNYEAQ (reference sequence). This CDR3 region has 18 residues.

V and J are TRBV19 and TRBJ2-7, with 11 bases matching TRBD2. This CDR3 comprises 14 residues. The junction had 3 bases not matched to a gene; V was cut back by 1 base and J by 7 bases. The germline CDR1 and CDR2 sequences are LNHDA and SQIVND (reference sequence). The CDR3 coding sequence is TGTGCCAGTAGTATAGGAGGGACTAGCGGAGAGCAGTACTTC. Its translation: CASSIGGTSGEQYF.

The CDR3 sequence is CASTVRDRVSGNTIYF. CDR3 coding DNA: TGTGCCAGCACCGTACGCGACAGGGTCTCTGGAAACACCATATATTTT. The chain has TRBV6-6 and TRBJ1-3; TRBD1 agrees at 7 bases. Trimming cost V 7 bases and J 0 bases; bases outside gene matches: 9. Per germline, CDR1 MNHNY and CDR2 SVGAGI (reference sequence). The CDR3 length is 16 residues.

This clone was picked up a small number of times. In DNA, the CDR3 is TGTGCCAGCAGCTTACAGGCTCCTAACTATGGCTACACCTTC. Its protein product is CASSLQAPNYGYTF. V usage is TRBV11-2 and J usage is TRBJ1-2; D gene uncertain. The CDR3 covers 14 residues. Between the trimmed V and J ends, which lost 2 bases and 0 bases, there was a span of 7 bases. Germline values: CDR1 SGHAT, CDR2 FQNNGV. Complete variable domain (other parts from reference TRBV11-2 and TRBJ1-2): EAGVAQSPRYKIIEKRQSVAFWCNPISGHATLYWYQQILGQGPKLLIQFQNNGVVDDSQLPKDRFSAERLKGVDSTLKIQPAKLEDSAVYLCASSLQAPNYGYTFGSGTRLTVV.